The next 7 T cell receptor beta chains were all read from a single sample in a study of PD-L1 blockade in urothelial cancer. Profiling relied on immunoSEQ multiplex PCR, and the TCRdb table lists in-frame clones only, not all of them. Here the sample spans approximately 79,000 clones, about 91% being singletons. Time point denoted: peripheral blood 6 weeks after treatment start. The specimen comprised PBMCs, sampled around atezolizumab (anti-PD-L1) treatment. These receptors all come from a woman of 80 years or more with urothelial cancer.

The V and J genes are TRBV2 and TRBJ2-5; 11 positions agree with TRBD2. Germline CDR1 is SNHLY and CDR2 is FYNNEI. V dropped 7 bases and J dropped 1; count of bases not matched to a gene: 5. The CDR3 length is 15 residues. DNA of the CDR3: TGTGCCAGCAAGAGGACTAGCGGGTCCCAAGAGACCCAGTACTTC. Protein: CASKRTSGSQETQYF.

The chain is built from TRBV18 and TRBJ1-4; tentative D call: TRBD1 (6 bases). In germline, CDR1 is KGHSH, CDR2 LQKENI. The length of the CDR3 is 13 residues. With 8 bases removed from V and 8 bases from J, the gap between germline ends came to 15 bases. CDR3 protein: CASQRGQTEKLFF. The CDR3 region has the DNA TGTGCCAGCCAACGCGGACAGACGGAAAAACTGTTTTTT. Complete variable domain (other parts from reference TRBV18 and TRBJ1-4): NAGVMQNPRHLVRRRGQEARLRCSPMKGHSHVYWYRQLPEEGLKFMVYLQKENIIDESGMPKERFSAEFPKEGPSILRIQQVVRGDSAAYFCASQRGQTEKLFFGSGTQLSVL.

The sample holds one count of this clone. CDR3 bases: TGTGCCAGCAGTCTGACTAGCGGGGTTTATCATGAGCAGTTCTTC. Translation gives CASSLTSGVYHEQFF. The V gene is TRBV25-1, the J gene TRBJ2-1, with 11 positions matching TRBD2. The CDR3 loop spans 15 amino acids. CDR1 MGHDK and CDR2 SYGVNS come from the germline V gene. After removal of 5 bases from V and 8 bases from J, the junction contained 8 bases not matched to a gene.

This chain links TRBV2 with TRBJ2-5; the match to TRBD1 covers 10 bases. The CDR3 is made up of 15 amino acids. Germline CDR1 is SNHLY and CDR2 is FYNNEI. Germline trimming cut 4 bases from V and 1 base from J; bases unmatched to any gene: 3. CDR3 protein: CASSGQGAPQETQYF. DNA of the CDR3: TGTGCCAGCAGTGGACAGGGGGCGCCCCAAGAGACCCAGTACTTC.

The chain is built from TRBV5-1 and TRBJ2-7; possibly TRBD1 for D (6 bases). The CDR3 is 20 amino acids. The V gene's germline CDR1 is SGHRS and CDR2 YFSETQ. V gave up 1 base and J gave up 1 base, with 27 bases separating them. The CDR3 region has the DNA TGCGCCAGCAGCTTGTCCCCCCTTCCTGTTACAGGGATCCGTTCCTACGAGCAGTACTTC. Residues: CASSLSPLPVTGIRSYEQYF. The full variable domain, with the rest looked up from reference TRBV5-1 and TRBJ2-7, is KAGVTQTPRYLIKTRGQQVTLSCSPISGHRSVSWYQQTPGQGLQFLFEYFSETQRNKGNFPGRFSGRQFSNSRSEMNVSTLELGDSALYLCASSLSPLPVTGIRSYEQYFGPGTRLTVT.

This chain joins TRBV25-1 and TRBJ1-1; 7 positions agree with TRBD1. CDR1 is MGHDK and CDR2 is SYGVNS in the germline V gene. The CDR3 runs 14 residues. Losses at the gene ends were 7 bases for V and 2 bases for J; bases not matched to a gene: 7. The CDR3 nucleotides are TGTGCCAGCACCAAGACAGGGAGAAACACTGAAGCTTTCTTT. Translation gives CASTKTGRNTEAFF.

In this sample, this clone turned up once. The CDR3 region has the DNA TGCGCCAGCAGTCAATTTGTTGTCCAGACAGAGGATAATCAGCCCCAGCATTTT. Residues: CASSQFVVQTEDNQPQHF. The V call is TRBV23-1, the J call TRBJ1-5; perhaps TRBD1 as D (5 bases). TRBV23-1 is sorted into the ORF group, with uncertain function. Trimming took off 1 base at V and 4 bases at J, with 20 bases between the two ends. The CDR3 extends over 18 amino acids.